The entry that follows covers one TCR beta chain sequence. Its matching antigen is unknown. Drawing of peripheral blood yielded ten milliliters from each donor. In each sample, at least 7 million PBMCs were isolated. The data belong to a study of blood T cells in healthy people across ages. The CDR3 has 15 residues. The germline V and J ends were trimmed by 0 bases and 1 base, with 8 bases remaining between them. CDR1 and CDR2 from the germline V gene are SGDLS and YYNGEE. Primers used in a second PCR of roughly 6 to 11 cycles were a sample-barcoded 5' primer and a J-beta primer mix. Each cDNA molecule, via a template-switch adaptor with 12 random nucleotides, was tagged. TCRdb processed the 5' RACE reads anew with MiXCR; each CDR3 protein has one entry. The table records more than 550,000 distinct CDR3 sequences, roughly 20% of them present only once. Overall study findings and caveats: Relative to aged donors, long-lived donors carried more naive CD4+ cells and displayed higher diversity.

The specimen sequenced was blood. The chain employs TRBV9 and TRBJ1-5; D call uncertain. This clonotype was obtained from a man aged 70-80 years in good health. The chain's CDR3 is CASSVGDGSNQPQHF. The CDR3 DNA sequence: TGTGCCAGCAGCGTAGGTGACGGGAGCAATCAGCCCCAGCATTTT.